The 21 T cell receptor beta chains below were found in one sample sequenced in a study of T-cell reconstitution after alpha-beta-depleted transplantation in children. Unique molecular identifiers tagged the TCRbeta library. TCRdb independently ran MiXCR on the PCR reads; one entry per CDR3 protein. The data contain approximately 270,000 distinct CDR3 sequences, more than 20% of them singletons. Sequencing was performed on PBMCs, mostly from graft donor cells, taken 360 days after TCRalphabeta/CD19-depleted stem cell transplant. These receptors originate from a female patient aged 2 to 10 who had a stem cell transplant for congenital amegakaryocytic thrombocytopenia, so the T cells may come from the graft donor.

The V call is TRBV9, the J call TRBJ2-2; D is unresolved. The CDR3 runs to 16 residues. Trimming took off 1 base at V and 5 bases at J, with 15 bases between the two ends. Germline V CDR1 and CDR2: SGDLS, YYNGEE. The CDR3: CASSVSVGRWTGELFF. The CDR3 region has the DNA TGTGCCAGCAGCGTATCCGTTGGAAGATGGACCGGGGAGCTGTTTTTT.

The V call is TRBV4-3, the J call TRBJ2-5; TRBD2 matches at 10 bases. This CDR3 has 17 residues. After removal of 4 bases from V and 5 bases from J, the junction contained 13 bases not matched to a gene. Germline CDR1 reads LGHNA; CDR2 reads YSLEER. The CDR3 nucleotides read TGCGCCAGCAGCCGCCCGAAAGCGGGAGGGCTAGAGGAGACCCAGTACTTC. This gives the protein CASSRPKAGGLEETQYF.

The CDR3 here is CSGAGDRPYEQYF. For the CDR3, the DNA is TGCAGTGGGGCGGGGGACCGTCCCTACGAGCAGTACTTC. The V gene is TRBV20-1, the J gene TRBJ2-7; TRBD2 agrees at 7 bases. After removal of 7 bases from V and 2 bases from J, the junction contained 8 bases not matched to a gene. The germline gives CDR1 DFQATT, CDR2 SNEGSKA (reference sequence). This CDR3 has 13 amino acids.

Only a few counts were recorded for this clonotype. The chain recombines TRBV7-2 with TRBJ2-5; D remains unclear. Per germline, CDR1 SGHTA and CDR2 FQGNSA. V shed 1 base and J shed 2 bases, with 8 bases lying between them. The CDR3 spans 14 residues. The CDR3, as DNA: TGTGCCAGCAGCTTAGGTACAGAACAAGAGACCCAGTACTTC. This codes for CASSLGTEQETQYF.

This clonotype was recorded a few times. CDR3 in amino acids: CAWTPIADTQYF. The CDR3, as DNA: TGTGCCTGGACCCCGATTGCAGATACGCAGTATTTT. The rearrangement uses TRBV30 and TRBJ2-3; the D is unclear. The CDR3 spans 12 residues. V was trimmed by 4 bases and J by 4 bases, leaving 9 bases between them. Germline loops: CDR1 GTSNPN, CDR2 SVGIG (reference sequence).

This clonotype occurred a few times. The chain has TRBV4-3 and TRBJ2-2, with 9 bases aligning to TRBD1. Germline trimming cut 3 bases from V and 3 bases from J; bases unmatched to any gene: 8. Germline-derived CDR1 and CDR2 are LGHNA and YSLEER. CDR3 size: 17 residues. CDR3: CASSHIGTGRYTGELFF. In nucleotides, the CDR3 is TGCGCCAGCAGCCATATCGGGACAGGGAGATACACCGGGGAGCTGTTTTTT.

This clonotype turned up a few times. The chain recombines TRBV10-3 with TRBJ1-6; D is unresolved. The V end lost 4 bases, the J end lost 14 bases, and 12 bases lay between the germline ends. This CDR3 has 12 amino acids. The germline V gene has CDR1 ENHRY and CDR2 SYGVKD. The CDR3 region has the DNA TGTGCCATCAGTGCAGAGGAGCAAACCCTCCACTTT. It specifies CAISAEEQTLHF.

The chain carries TRBV3-1 and TRBJ2-1; 11 positions match TRBD2. Germline V gene lookup returns CDR1 LGHDT and CDR2 YNNKEL (reference sequence). The CDR3 extends over 15 amino acids. Losses at the gene ends were 10 bases for V and 7 bases for J; bases not matched to a gene: 12. The CDR3 DNA follows: TGTGCCACCATGCAGACTAGCGGGGCTTGGAATGAGCAGTTCTTC. Protein: CATMQTSGAWNEQFF.

This clonotype has only a few counts. This sequence joins TRBV7-9 and TRBJ2-2; D remains unclear. Germline V gives CDR1 SEHNR, CDR2 FQNEAQ (reference sequence). V lost 5 bases and J lost 4, with 11 bases in between. The CDR3 loop spans 14 amino acids. CDR3 amino acids: CASSPFAPTGELFF. As DNA, the CDR3 is TGTGCCAGCAGCCCGTTTGCTCCCACCGGGGAGCTGTTTTTT.

This clonotype was picked up a small number of times. The CDR3 DNA is TGTGCCAGCAGCTTAGATGGTAGGGCTAGCGGGAGAGGGGGAGGAGAGACCCAGTACTTC. This translates into CASSLDGRASGRGGGETQYF. This rearrangement joins TRBV11-2 to TRBJ2-5, with 10 bases identical to TRBD2. V gave up 0 bases and J gave up 4 bases; unmatched junction bases: 17. CDR3 size: 20 residues. Germline V CDR1 and CDR2: SGHAT, FQNNGV.

This clonotype turned up a few times. The chain couples TRBV14 to TRBJ2-7; D unresolved. V gave up 3 bases and J gave up 5 bases, with 8 bases separating them. CDR3 length: 12 residues. Germline CDR1 is SGHDN and CDR2 is FVKESK. In DNA form, the CDR3 reads TGTGCCAGCAGCCAGGTACGGCACGAGCAGTACTTC. Protein product: CASSQVRHEQYF.

There are a few counts of this clonotype. The V call is TRBV7-8, the J call TRBJ2-3; weak D call: TRBD1 (6 bases). The length of the CDR3 is 15 residues. Per the germline V gene, CDR1 is SGHVS and CDR2 is FQNEAQ. V was pared by 2 bases and J by 9 bases, with 18 bases between. CDR3 amino acids: CASSLLLGGGHTQYF. In DNA, the CDR3 is TGTGCCAGCAGCTTACTGCTCGGTGGGGGCCACACGCAGTATTTT.

The J gene is TRBJ1-2, the V gene TRBV5-1, with 7 bases identical to TRBD1. In germline, CDR1 is SGHRS, CDR2 YFSETQ. The CDR3 totals 15 residues. Germline trimming cut 4 bases from V and 3 bases from J; bases unmatched to any gene: 9. Here the CDR3 DNA reads TGCGCCAGCAGCCAAAGACAGGGAAGGGACTATGGCTACACCTTC. Amino acids: CASSQRQGRDYGYTF.

This sequence joins TRBV4-2 and TRBJ1-5; D is possibly TRBD1 (6 bases). V was cut by 0 bases and J by 9 bases, with 18 bases left in between. This CDR3 contains 16 residues. CDR1 LGHNA and CDR2 YNFKEQ come from the germline V gene. The CDR3: CASSQDWGRAHSPQHF. DNA of the CDR3: TGTGCCAGCAGCCAAGATTGGGGGCGGGCGCATTCGCCCCAGCATTTT.

This clonotype was detected only a few times. The chain joins TRBV30 to TRBJ1-4; D gene uncertain. CDR1 GTSNPN and CDR2 SVGIG come from the germline V gene (reference sequence). The CDR3 is 13 amino acids. Trimming left V 0 bases short and J 11 bases short, with 13 bases between. CDR3 coding DNA: TGTGCCTGGAGTGTCCGGACTTTAGGGAAACTGTTTTTT. The encoded protein is CAWSVRTLGKLFF.

This rearrangement joins TRBV4-2 to TRBJ2-1; D not certain. V shed 1 base and J shed 5 bases, with 3 bases lying between them. Germline lookup yields CDR1 LGHNA and CDR2 YNFKEQ. This CDR3 has 12 amino acids. CDR3 sequence reads: CASSQGHNEQFF. The CDR3 DNA reads as TGTGCCAGCAGCCAAGGGCACAATGAGCAGTTCTTC.

This chain connects TRBV1 to TRBJ2-7. TRBV1 is annotated as a pseudogene. The CDR3 sequence is 16 residues long. CDR3 residues: CTSSQDSSGGVHEQYF. DNA of the CDR3: TGCACCAGCAGCCAAGATAGTTCGGGAGGCGTCCACGAGCAGTACTTC.

This clonotype was counted a few times. The gene calls are TRBV7-9 and TRBJ2-7; a weak D match, TRBD1 (6 bases). V lost 7 bases and J lost 6, with 16 bases in between. This CDR3 is built from 13 residues. Looked up from germline, CDR1 is SEHNR and CDR2 is FQNEAQ (reference sequence). The CDR3: CASNPSTGSEQYF. CDR3 DNA: TGTGCCAGCAACCCTTCCACAGGGTCCGAGCAGTACTTC.

The table lists this clonotype with many counts. The chain employs TRBV5-1 and TRBJ2-1; tentative D call: TRBD2 (6 bases). This CDR3 has 16 amino acids. CDR1 is SGHRS, CDR2 YFSETQ, per germline. Trimming took off 6 bases at V and 0 bases at J, with 16 bases between the two ends. CDR3 nucleotides: TGCGCCAGCAAGGCTAGTGGGGGGAGCTCCTACAATGAGCAGTTCTTC. It encodes CASKASGGSSYNEQFF.

The CDR3 nucleotides read TGTGCCAGTAGTAATCTCCGGGAGGGCAATCAGCCCCAGCATTTT. It codes for CASSNLREGNQPQHF. This rearrangement joins TRBV19 to TRBJ1-5; D ambiguous. The CDR3 spans 15 residues. The V end was cut by 4 bases, the J end by 2 bases, with 12 bases between. Germline V CDR1 and CDR2: LNHDA, SQIVND (reference sequence).

This clonotype was counted between two and nine times. This chain connects TRBV6-1 to TRBJ2-1; 9 bases map to TRBD2. V lost 6 bases to trimming and J lost 0 bases; unmatched junction nucleotides: 3. The CDR3 consists of 15 residues. Germline V gene sequence: CDR1 MNHNS, CDR2 SASEGT. For the CDR3, the DNA is TGTGCCAGCAGGCAGGGACTAGCCTCCTACAATGAGCAGTTCTTC. Translating gives CASRQGLASYNEQFF.